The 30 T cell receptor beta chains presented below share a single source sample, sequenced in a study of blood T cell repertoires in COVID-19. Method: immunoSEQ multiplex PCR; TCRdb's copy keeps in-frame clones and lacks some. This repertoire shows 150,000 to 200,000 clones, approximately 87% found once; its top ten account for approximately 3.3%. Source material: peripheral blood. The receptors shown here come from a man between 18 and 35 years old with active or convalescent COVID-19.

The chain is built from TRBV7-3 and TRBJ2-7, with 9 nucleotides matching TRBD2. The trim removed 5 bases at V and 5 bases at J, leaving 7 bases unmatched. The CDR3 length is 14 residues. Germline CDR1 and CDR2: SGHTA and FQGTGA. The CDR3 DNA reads TGTGCCAGCAGCCGTAGCGGGAGTTGGAACGAGCAGTACTTC. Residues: CASSRSGSWNEQYF.

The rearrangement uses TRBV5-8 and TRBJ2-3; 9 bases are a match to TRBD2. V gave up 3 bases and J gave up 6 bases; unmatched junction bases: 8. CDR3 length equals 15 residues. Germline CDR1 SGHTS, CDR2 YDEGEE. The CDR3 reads CASSSRPSGVDTQYF. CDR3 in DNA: TGTGCCAGCAGCTCGCGTCCTAGCGGGGTTGATACGCAGTATTTT.

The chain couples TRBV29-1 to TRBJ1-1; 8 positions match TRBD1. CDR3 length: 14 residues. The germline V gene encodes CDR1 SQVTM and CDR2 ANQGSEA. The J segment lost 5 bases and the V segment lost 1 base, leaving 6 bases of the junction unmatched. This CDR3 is CSVEVAGGGTEAFF. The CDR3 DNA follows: TGCAGCGTTGAAGTCGCAGGGGGCGGAACTGAAGCTTTCTTT.

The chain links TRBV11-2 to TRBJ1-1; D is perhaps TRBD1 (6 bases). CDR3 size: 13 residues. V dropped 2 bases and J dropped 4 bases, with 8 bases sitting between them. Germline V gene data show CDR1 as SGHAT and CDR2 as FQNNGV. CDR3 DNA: TGTGCCAGCAGCTTAAGGGGGGGCACTGAAGCTTTCTTT. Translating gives CASSLRGGTEAFF. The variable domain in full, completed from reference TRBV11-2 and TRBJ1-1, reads EAGVAQSPRYKIIEKRQSVAFWCNPISGHATLYWYQQILGQGPKLLIQFQNNGVVDDSQLPKDRFSAERLKGVDSTLKIQPAKLEDSAVYLCASSLRGGTEAFFGQGTRLTVV.

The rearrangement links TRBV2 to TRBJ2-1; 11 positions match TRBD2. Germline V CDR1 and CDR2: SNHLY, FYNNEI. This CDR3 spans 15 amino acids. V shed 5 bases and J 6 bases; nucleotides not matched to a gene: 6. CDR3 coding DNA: TGTGCCAGCAGTCCACCTAGCGGGGGGTTCAATGAGCAGTTCTTC. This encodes CASSPPSGGFNEQFF.

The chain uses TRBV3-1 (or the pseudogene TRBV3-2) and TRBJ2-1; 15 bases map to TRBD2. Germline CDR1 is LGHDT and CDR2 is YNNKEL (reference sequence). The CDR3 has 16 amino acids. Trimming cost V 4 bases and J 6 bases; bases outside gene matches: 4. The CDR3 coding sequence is TGTGCCAGCAGCCGTCGGACTAGCGGGAGGGGCAATGAGCAGTTCTTC. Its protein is CASSRRTSGRGNEQFF.

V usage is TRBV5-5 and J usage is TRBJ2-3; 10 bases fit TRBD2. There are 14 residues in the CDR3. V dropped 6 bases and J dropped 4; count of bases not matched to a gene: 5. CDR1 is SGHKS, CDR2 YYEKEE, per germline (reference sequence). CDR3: CASTSLAGADTQYF. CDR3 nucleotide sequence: TGTGCCAGCACTTCCCTAGCGGGGGCAGATACGCAGTATTTT. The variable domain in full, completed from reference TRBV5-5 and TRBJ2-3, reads DAGVTQSPTHLIKTRGQQVTLRCSPISGHKSVSWYQQVLGQGPQFIFQYYEKEERGRGNFPDRFSARQFPNYSSELNVNALLLGDSALYLCASTSLAGADTQYFGPGTRLTVL.

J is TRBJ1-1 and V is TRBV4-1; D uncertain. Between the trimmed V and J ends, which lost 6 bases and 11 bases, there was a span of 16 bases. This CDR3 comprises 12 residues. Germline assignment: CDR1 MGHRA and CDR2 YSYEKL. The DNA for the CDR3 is TGCGCCAGCAGTCAATCGTCCGAGCGGGCTTTCTTT. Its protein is CASSQSSERAFF.

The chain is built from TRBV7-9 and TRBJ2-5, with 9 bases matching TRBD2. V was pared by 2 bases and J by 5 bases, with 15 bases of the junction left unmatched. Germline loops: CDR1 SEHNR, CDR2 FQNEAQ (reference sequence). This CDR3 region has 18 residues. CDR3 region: CASSLPSSGKDWVETQYF. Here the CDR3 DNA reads TGTGCCAGCAGCTTACCGTCTAGCGGGAAAGATTGGGTGGAGACCCAGTACTTC.

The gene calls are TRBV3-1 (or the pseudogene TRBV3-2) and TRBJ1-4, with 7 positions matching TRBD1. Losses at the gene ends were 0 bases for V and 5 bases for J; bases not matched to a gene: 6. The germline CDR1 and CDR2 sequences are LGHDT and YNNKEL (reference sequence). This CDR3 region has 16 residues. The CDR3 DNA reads TGTGCCAGCAGCCAAGATGGGACAGCGCGGAATGAAAAACTGTTTTTT. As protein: CASSQDGTARNEKLFF.

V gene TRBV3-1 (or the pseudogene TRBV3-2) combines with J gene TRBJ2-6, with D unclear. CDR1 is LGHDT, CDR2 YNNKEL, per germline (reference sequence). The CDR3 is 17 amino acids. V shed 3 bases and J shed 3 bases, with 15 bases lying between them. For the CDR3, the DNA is TGTGCCAGCAGCCAGGCTGGAGTCGGAAGTGGGGCCAACGTCCTGACTTTC. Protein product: CASSQAGVGSGANVLTF.

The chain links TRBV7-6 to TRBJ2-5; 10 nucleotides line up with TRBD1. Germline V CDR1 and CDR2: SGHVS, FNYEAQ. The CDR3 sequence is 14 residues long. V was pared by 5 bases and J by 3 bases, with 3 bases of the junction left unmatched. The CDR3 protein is CASSLGTGEETQYF. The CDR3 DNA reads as TGTGCCAGCAGCCTTGGGACAGGGGAAGAGACCCAGTACTTC.

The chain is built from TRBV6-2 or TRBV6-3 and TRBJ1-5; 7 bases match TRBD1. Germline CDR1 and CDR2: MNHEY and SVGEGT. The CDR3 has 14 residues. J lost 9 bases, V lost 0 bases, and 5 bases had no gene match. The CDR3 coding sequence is TGTGCCAGCAGTTACTCAGGGGGCGCGCGGCCCCAGCATTTT. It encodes CASSYSGGARPQHF.

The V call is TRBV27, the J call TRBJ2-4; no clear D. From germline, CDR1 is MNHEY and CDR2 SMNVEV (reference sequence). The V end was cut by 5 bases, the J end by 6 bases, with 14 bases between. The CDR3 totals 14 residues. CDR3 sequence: CASSPMRLLNIQYF. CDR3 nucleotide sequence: TGTGCCAGCAGTCCCATGAGGTTGTTAAACATTCAGTACTTC.

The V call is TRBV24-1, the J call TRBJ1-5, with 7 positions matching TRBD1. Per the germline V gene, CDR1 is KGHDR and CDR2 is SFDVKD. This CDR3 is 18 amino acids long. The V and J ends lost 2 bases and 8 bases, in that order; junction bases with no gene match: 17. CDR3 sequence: CATSDSQGRTGVFEPQHF. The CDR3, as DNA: TGTGCCACCAGTGATTCCCAGGGCCGAACAGGGGTTTTTGAGCCCCAGCATTTT.

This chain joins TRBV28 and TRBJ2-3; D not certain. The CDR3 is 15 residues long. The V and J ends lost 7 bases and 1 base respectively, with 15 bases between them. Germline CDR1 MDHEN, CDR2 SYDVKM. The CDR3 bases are TGTGCCAGCAACCCCCGCACTCCTGGCACAGATACGCAGTATTTT. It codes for CASNPRTPGTDTQYF.

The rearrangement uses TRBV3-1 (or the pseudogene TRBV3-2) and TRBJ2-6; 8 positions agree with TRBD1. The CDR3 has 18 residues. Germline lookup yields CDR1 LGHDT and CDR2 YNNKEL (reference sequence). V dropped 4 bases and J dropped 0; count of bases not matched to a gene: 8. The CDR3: CASSRVNRGTSGANVLTF. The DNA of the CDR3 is TGTGCCAGCAGCCGAGTCAACAGGGGGACCTCTGGGGCCAACGTCCTGACTTTC.

DNA of the CDR3: TGTGCCAGCAGTCGGGACACTATAGAAAAACTGTTTTTT. This translates into CASSRDTIEKLFF. The chain employs TRBV6-6 and TRBJ1-4, with D tentatively TRBD1 (6 bases). Looked up from germline, CDR1 is MNHNY and CDR2 is SVGAGI (reference sequence). This CDR3 is built from 13 residues. The V end was cut by 5 bases, the J end by 8 bases, with 12 bases between.

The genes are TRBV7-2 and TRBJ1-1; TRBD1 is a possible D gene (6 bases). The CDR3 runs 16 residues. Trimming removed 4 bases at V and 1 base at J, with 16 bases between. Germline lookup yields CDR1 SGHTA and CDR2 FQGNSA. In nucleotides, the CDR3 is TGTGCCAGCAGCTCGTACAGGGTAGAAAGGAACACTGAAGCTTTCTTT. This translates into CASSSYRVERNTEAFF.

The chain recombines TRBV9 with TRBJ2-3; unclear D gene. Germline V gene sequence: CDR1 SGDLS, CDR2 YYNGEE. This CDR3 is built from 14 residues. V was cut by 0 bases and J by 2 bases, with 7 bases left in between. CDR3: CASSVDGYTDTQYF. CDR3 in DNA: TGTGCCAGCAGCGTAGACGGGTACACAGATACGCAGTATTTT.

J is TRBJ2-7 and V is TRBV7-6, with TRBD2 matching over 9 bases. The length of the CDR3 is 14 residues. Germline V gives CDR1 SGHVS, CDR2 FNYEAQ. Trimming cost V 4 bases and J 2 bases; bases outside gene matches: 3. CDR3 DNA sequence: TGTGCCAGCAGCTCCATAGCGGGGGCCTACGAGCAGTACTTC. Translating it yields CASSSIAGAYEQYF.

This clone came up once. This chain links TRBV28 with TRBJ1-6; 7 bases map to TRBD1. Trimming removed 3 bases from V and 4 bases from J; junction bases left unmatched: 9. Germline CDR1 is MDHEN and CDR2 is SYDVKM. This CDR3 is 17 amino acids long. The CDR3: CASSFRGGLRYNSPLHF. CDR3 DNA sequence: TGTGCCAGCAGTTTTAGAGGGGGCCTGCGGTATAATTCACCCCTCCACTTT.

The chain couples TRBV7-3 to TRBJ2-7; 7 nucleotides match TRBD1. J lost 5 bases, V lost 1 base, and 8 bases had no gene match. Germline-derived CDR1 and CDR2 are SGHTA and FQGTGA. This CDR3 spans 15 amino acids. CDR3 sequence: CASSLRRQGTHEQYF. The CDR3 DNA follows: TGTGCCAGCAGCTTAAGGCGACAGGGCACACACGAGCAGTACTTC.

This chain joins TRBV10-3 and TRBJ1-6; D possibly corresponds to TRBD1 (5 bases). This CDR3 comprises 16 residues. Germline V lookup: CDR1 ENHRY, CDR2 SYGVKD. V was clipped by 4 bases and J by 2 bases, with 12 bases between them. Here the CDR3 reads CAISGGGVAYNSPLHF. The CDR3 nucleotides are TGTGCCATCAGTGGCGGGGGGGTGGCCTATAATTCACCCCTCCACTTT.

The CDR3 bases are TGTGCCAGCAGCTGGGATCCTAGCGCAATGAACAATGAGCAGTTCTTC. Its protein is CASSWDPSAMNNEQFF. This rearrangement joins TRBV5-6 to TRBJ2-1; possible D gene TRBD2, 6 bases. Germline loops: CDR1 SGHDT, CDR2 YYEEEE. V was clipped by 3 bases and J by 5 bases, with 18 bases between them. The CDR3 is 16 residues long.

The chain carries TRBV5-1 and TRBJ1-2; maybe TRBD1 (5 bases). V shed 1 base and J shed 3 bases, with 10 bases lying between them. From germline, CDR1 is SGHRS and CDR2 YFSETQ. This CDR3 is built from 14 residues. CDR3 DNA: TGCGCCAGCAGCTTGCAGGGAGGTGACTATGGCTACACCTTC. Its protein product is CASSLQGGDYGYTF.

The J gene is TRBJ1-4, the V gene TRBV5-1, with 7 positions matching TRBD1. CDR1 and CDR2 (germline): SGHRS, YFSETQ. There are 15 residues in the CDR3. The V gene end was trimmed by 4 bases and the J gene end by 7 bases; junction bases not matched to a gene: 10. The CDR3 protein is CASSVQGSGREKLFF. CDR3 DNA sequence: TGCGCCAGCAGCGTACAGGGGAGCGGGCGTGAAAAACTGTTTTTT.

The CDR3 protein is CASSHPGGANEKLFF. CDR3 in DNA: TGTGCCAGCAGCCATCCCGGAGGGGCTAATGAAAAACTGTTTTTT. The rearrangement joins TRBV7-6 to TRBJ1-4; D perhaps matches TRBD1 (5 bases). The CDR3 contains 15 residues. Germline V gene sequence: CDR1 SGHVS, CDR2 FNYEAQ. V was shortened by 5 bases and J by 3 bases, with 13 bases between the two germline ends.

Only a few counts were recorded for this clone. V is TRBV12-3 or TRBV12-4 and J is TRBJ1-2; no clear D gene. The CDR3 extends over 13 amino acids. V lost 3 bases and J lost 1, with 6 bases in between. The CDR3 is CASSFEVNYGYTF. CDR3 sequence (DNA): TGTGCCAGCAGTTTTGAGGTTAACTATGGCTACACCTTC.

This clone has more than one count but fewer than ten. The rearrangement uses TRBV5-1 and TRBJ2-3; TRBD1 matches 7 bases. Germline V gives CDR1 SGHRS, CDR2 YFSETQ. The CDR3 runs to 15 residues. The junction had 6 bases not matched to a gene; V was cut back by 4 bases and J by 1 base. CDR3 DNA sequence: TGCGCCAGCAGCCCGGATGGGACAGGCACAGATACGCAGTATTTT. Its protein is CASSPDGTGTDTQYF.